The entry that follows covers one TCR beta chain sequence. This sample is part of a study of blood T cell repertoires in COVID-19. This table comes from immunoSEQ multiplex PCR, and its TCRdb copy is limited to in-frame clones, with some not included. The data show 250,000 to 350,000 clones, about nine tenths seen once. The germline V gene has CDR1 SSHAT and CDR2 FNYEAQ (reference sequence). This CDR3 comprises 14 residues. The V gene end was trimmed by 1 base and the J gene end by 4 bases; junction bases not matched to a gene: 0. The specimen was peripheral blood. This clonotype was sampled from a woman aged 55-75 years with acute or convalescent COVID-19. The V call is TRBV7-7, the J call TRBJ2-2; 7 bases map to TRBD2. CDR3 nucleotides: TGTGCCAGCAGCTTAGGGGGGGGCACCGGGGAGCTGTTTTTT. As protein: CASSLGGGTGELFF.